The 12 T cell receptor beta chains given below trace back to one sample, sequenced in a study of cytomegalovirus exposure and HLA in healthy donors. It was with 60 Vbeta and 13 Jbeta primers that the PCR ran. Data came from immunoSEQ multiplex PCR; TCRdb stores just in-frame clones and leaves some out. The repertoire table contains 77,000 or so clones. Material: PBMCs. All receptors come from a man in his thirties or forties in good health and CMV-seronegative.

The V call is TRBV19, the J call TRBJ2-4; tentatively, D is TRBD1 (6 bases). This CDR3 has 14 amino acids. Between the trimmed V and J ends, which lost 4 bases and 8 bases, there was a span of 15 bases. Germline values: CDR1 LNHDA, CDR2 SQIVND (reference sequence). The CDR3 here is CASSTRDIFHIQYF. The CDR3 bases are TGTGCCAGTAGTACCCGGGACATCTTTCACATTCAGTACTTC.

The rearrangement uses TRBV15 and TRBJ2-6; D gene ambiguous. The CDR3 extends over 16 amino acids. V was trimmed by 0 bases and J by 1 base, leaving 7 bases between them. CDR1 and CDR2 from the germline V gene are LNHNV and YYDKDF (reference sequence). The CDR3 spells CATSRDSTSGANVLTF. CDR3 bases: TGTGCCACCAGCAGAGATTCGACTTCTGGGGCCAACGTCCTGACTTTC.

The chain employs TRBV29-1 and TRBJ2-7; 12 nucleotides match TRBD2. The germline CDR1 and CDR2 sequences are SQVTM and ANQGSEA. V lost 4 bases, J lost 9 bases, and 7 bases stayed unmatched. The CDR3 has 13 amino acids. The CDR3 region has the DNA TGCAGCGTTGCCGAGACTAGCGGGAGAGGGCAGTACTTC. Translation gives CSVAETSGRGQYF.

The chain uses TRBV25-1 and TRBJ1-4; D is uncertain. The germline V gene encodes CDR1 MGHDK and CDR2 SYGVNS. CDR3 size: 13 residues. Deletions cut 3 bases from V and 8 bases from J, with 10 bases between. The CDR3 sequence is CASSDTIGEKLFF. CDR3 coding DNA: TGTGCCAGCAGTGATACAATCGGGGAAAAACTGTTTTTT.

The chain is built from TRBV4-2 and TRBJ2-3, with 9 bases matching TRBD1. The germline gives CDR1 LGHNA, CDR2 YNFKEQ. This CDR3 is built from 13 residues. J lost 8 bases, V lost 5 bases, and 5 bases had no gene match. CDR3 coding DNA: TGTGCCAGCAGCGGGGAGGACAGGGGTACGCAGTATTTT. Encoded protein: CASSGEDRGTQYF.

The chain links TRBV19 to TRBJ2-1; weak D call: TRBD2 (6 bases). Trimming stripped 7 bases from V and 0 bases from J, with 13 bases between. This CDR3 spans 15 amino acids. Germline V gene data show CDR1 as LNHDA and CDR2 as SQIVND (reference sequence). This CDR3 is CASMEGLGSYNEQFF. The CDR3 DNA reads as TGTGCCAGTATGGAGGGTTTAGGCTCCTACAATGAGCAGTTCTTC.

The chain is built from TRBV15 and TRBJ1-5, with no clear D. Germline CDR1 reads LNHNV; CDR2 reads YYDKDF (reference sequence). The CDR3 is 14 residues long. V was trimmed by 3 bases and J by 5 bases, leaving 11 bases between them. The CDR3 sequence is CATSSSRTYQPQHF. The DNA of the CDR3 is TGTGCCACCAGCAGCTCCCGGACTTATCAGCCCCAGCATTTT.

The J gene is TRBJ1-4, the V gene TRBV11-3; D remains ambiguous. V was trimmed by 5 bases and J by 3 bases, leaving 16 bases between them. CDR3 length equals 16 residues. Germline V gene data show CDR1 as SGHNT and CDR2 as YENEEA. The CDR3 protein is CASSPLQQAPNEKLFF. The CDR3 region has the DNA TGTGCCAGCAGCCCTCTGCAGCAGGCCCCTAATGAAAAACTGTTTTTT. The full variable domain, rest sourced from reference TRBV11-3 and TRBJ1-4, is EAGVVQSPRYKIIEKKQPVAFWCNPISGHNTLYWYLQNLGQGPELLIRYENEEAVDDSQLPKDRFSAERLKGVDSTLKIQPAELGDSAVYLCASSPLQQAPNEKLFFGSGTQLSVL.

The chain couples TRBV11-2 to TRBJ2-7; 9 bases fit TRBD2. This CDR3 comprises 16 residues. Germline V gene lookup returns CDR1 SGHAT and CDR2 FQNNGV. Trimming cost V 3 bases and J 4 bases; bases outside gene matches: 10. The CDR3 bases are TGTGCCAGCAGCTTCTCTCCGGGACTAGCTATTTACGAGCAGTACTTC. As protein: CASSFSPGLAIYEQYF.

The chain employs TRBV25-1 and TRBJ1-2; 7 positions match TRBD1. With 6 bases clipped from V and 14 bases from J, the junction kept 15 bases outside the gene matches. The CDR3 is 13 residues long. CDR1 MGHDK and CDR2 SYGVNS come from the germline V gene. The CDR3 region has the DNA TGTGCCAGCAGGGACCGGACAGGTGGCATAGGGACCTTC. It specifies CASRDRTGGIGTF.

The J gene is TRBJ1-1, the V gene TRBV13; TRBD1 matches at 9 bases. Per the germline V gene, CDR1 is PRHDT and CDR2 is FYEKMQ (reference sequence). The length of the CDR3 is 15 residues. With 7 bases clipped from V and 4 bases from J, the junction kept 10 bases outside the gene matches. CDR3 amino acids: CASTLGGQGSTEAFF. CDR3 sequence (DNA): TGTGCCAGCACTCTAGGGGGACAGGGAAGCACTGAAGCTTTCTTT. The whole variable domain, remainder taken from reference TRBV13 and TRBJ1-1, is AAGVIQSPRHLIKEKRETATLKCYPIPRHDTVYWYQQGPGQDPQFLISFYEKMQSDKGSIPDRFSAQQFSDYHSELNMSSLELGDSALYFCASTLGGQGSTEAFFGQGTRLTVV.

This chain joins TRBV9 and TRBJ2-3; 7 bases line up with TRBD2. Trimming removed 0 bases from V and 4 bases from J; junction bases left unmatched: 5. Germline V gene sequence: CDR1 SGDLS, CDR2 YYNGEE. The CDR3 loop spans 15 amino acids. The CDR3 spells CASSVEGRAADTQYF. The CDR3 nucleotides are TGTGCCAGCAGCGTAGAAGGGAGGGCGGCAGATACGCAGTATTTT. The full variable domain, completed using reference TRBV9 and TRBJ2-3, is DSGVTQTPKHLITATGQRVTLRCSPRSGDLSVYWYQQSLDQGLQFLIQYYNGEERAKGNILERFSAQQFPDLHSELNLSSLELGDSALYFCASSVEGRAADTQYFGPGTRLTVL.